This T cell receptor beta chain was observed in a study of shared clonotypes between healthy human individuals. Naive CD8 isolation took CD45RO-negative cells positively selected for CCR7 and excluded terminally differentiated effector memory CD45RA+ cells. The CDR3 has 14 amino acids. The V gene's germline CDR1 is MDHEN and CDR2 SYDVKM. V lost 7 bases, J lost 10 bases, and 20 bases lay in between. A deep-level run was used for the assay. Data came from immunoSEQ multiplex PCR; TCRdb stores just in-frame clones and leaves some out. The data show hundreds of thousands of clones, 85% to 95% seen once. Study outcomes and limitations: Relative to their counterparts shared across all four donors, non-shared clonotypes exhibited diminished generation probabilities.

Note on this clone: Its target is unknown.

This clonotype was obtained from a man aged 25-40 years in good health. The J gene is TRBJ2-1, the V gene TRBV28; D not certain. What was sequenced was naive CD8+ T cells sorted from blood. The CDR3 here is CASNDGETPIEQFF. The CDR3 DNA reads TGTGCCAGCAATGACGGAGAGACCCCTATCGAGCAGTTCTTC.